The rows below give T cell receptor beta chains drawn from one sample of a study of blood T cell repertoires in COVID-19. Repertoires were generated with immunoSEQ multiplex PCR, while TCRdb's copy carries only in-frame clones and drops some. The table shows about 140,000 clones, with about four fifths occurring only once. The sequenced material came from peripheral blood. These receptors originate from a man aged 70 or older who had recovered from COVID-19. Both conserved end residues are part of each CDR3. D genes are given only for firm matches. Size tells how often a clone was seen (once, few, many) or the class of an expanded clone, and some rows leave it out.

TGTGCCAGCAGCCCGGGGGGAGAGCCGCCCCAGCATTTT | CASSPGGEPPQHF | TRBJ1-5 | few | TRBV6-2/TRBV6-3 | .
TGCGCCAGCAGCCAAGATGGGATAGCGGGCACCGACAATGAGCAGTTCTTC | CASSQDGIAGTDNEQFF | TRBJ2-1 | . | TRBV4-1 | TRBD2
TGTGCCTGGGAGACAGGGGGCTTTAATGGCTACACCTTC | CAWETGGFNGYTF | TRBJ1-2 | . | TRBV30 | TRBD1
TGTGCCAGCAGTTATGCTAGCGGGAGTGGGAATGAGCAGTTCTTC | CASSYASGSGNEQFF | TRBJ2-1 | . | TRBV6-5 | TRBD2
TGTGCCAGCAGCCCAGGCTACAGCTCCTACGAGCAGTACTTC | CASSPGYSSYEQYF | TRBJ2-7 | once | TRBV5-6 | .
TGTGCCAGCAGCTTGACTAGCGGGAGTTGGAATGAGCAGTTCTTC | CASSLTSGSWNEQFF | TRBJ2-1 | . | TRBV5-4 | TRBD2
TGTGCCTGGAGTGAAGCAAAAAACATTCAGTACTTC | CAWSEAKNIQYF | TRBJ2-4 | . | TRBV30 | .
TGTGCCAGCAGTGAAAGGTCTGGGACAGCTCGGACCGGGGAGCTGTTTTTT | CASSERSGTARTGELFF | TRBJ2-2 | . | TRBV2 | TRBD1
TGTGCCAGCAGTGCACAGACTATTAGCAATCAGCCCCAGCATTTT | CASSAQTISNQPQHF | TRBJ1-5 | . | TRBV27 | .
TGTGCCAGCAGTGAGATTCGGACAAAGGTGTCCCAAAACATTCAGTACTTC | CASSEIRTKVSQNIQYF | TRBJ2-4 | . | TRBV2 | .
TGCGCCAGCAGCCCCATAGCGGGAGGGTTAAATGAGCAGTTCTTC | CASSPIAGGLNEQFF | TRBJ2-1 | . | TRBV5-1 | TRBD2
TGCGCCAGCAGCTCGGACACGGCTAACTATGGCTACACCTTC | CASSSDTANYGYTF | TRBJ1-2 | . | TRBV5-1 | .
TGTGCTAGTGGTCGGGAGGACAGTAGCAATCAGCCCCAGCATTTT | CASGREDSSNQPQHF | TRBJ1-5 | . | TRBV12-5 | .
TGTGCCAGCACCTACTACAGGGATAATGAAGCTTTCTTT | CASTYYRDNEAFF | TRBJ1-1 | . | TRBV6-5 | .
TGTGCCAGCAGTGACGGTCAGGGTTCTAACTATGGCTACACCTTC | CASSDGQGSNYGYTF | TRBJ1-2 | . | TRBV6-1 | .
TGTGCCAGTCTCCCGGGAGCAGAAGAGACCCAGTACTTC | CASLPGAEETQYF | TRBJ2-5 | . | TRBV28 | .
TGCGCCAGCAGCTTTGTCAGCGGGGCTGGGGCCAACGTCCTGACTTTC | CASSFVSGAGANVLTF | TRBJ2-6 | . | TRBV5-1 | TRBD2
TGTGCCACCAGTCGTGGAGCGGGAGGCCTCTACAATGAGCAGTTCTTC | CATSRGAGGLYNEQFF | TRBJ2-1 | . | TRBV24-1 | TRBD2
TGTGCCAGCAGCTCCATTTCCGGGACAGACCTTAGCACAGATACGCAGTATTTT | CASSSISGTDLSTDTQYF | TRBJ2-3 | once | TRBV11-2 | TRBD1
TGTGCCAGCAGCCCCCGTGGTCTAGCTAACAATGAGCAGTTCTTC | CASSPRGLANNEQFF | TRBJ2-1 | . | TRBV9 | .
TGTGCCAGCAAGGGGAGACTAGCGGGAGTCGTAGGCACAGATACGCAGTATTTT | CASKGRLAGVVGTDTQYF | TRBJ2-3 | once | TRBV28 | TRBD2
TGTGCCAGCAGCGTGTGGCCTAGTCGGACCGGGGAGCTGTTTTTT | CASSVWPSRTGELFF | TRBJ2-2 | . | TRBV9 | .
TGCAGCGCCCGGGGGGGGCAGGGGTCCATCGAGCAGTACTTC | CSARGGQGSIEQYF | TRBJ2-7 | . | TRBV29-1 | TRBD2
TGTGCCAGCTCACCAATAGGGGCAGGGGCCAACGTCCTGACTTTC | CASSPIGAGANVLTF | TRBJ2-6 | . | TRBV18 | .
TGTGCCAGCAGTGCGGCAGGAAAAGGAAACACCATATATTTT | CASSAAGKGNTIYF | TRBJ1-3 | once | TRBV6-4 | .
TGTGCCAGTAGATTTTTAGTCGGGGCTAACTATGGCTACACCTTC | CASRFLVGANYGYTF | TRBJ1-2 | . | TRBV19 | .
TGTGCCAGCAGCGACTCAGGGGGCTATGGCTACACCTTC | CASSDSGGYGYTF | TRBJ1-2 | . | TRBV9 | TRBD1
TGTGCCTGGGGGAGCTCCTATAATTCACCCCTCCACTTT | CAWGSSYNSPLHF | TRBJ1-6 | . | TRBV30 | .
TGTGCCAGCAGCGGTCCAGGGTACCAAGAGACCCAGTACTTC | CASSGPGYQETQYF | TRBJ2-5 | . | TRBV2 | .